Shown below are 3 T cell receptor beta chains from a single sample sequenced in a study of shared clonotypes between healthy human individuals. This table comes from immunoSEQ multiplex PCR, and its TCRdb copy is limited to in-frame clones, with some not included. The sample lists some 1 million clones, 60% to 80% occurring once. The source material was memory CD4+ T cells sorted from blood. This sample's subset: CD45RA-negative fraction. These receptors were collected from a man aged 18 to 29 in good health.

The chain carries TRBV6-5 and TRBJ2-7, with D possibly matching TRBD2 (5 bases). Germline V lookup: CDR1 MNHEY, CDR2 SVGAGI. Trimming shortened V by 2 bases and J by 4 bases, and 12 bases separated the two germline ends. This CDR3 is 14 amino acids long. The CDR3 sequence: CASSYNADWYEQYF. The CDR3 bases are TGTGCCAGCAGTTACAACGCGGACTGGTACGAGCAGTACTTC.

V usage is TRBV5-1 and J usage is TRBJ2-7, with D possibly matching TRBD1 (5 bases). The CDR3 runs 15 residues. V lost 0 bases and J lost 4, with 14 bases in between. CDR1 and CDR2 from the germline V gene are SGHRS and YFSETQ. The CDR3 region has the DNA TGCGCCAGCAGCTTGGACTTGTCAGGGCCTTACGAGCAGTACTTC. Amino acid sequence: CASSLDLSGPYEQYF.

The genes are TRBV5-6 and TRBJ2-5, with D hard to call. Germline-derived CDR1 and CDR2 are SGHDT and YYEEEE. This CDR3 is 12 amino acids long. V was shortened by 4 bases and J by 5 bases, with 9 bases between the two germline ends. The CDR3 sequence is CASSQIYETQYF. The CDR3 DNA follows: TGTGCCAGCAGCCAAATATATGAGACCCAGTACTTC.